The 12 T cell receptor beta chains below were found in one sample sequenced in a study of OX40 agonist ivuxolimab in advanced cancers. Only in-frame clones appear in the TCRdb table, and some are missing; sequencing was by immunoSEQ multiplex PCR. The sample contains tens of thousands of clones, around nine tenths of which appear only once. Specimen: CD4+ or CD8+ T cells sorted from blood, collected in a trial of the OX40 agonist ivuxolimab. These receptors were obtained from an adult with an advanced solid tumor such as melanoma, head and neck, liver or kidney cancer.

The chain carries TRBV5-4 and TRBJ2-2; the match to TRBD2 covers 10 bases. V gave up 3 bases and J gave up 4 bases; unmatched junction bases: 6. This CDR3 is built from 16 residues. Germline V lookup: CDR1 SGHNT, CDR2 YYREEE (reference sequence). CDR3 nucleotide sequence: TGTGCCAGCAGCTCTAGCGGGGGCCGGGGCACCGGGGAGCTGTTTTTT. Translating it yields CASSSSGGRGTGELFF.

Here the CDR3 reads CASSSQRLAKNIQYF. The CDR3 region has the DNA TGTGCCAGCAGTTCCCAGAGACTAGCCAAAAACATTCAGTACTTC. The rearrangement uses TRBV11-2 and TRBJ2-4; D call uncertain. The germline gives CDR1 SGHAT, CDR2 FQNNGV. This CDR3 is 15 amino acids long. Trimming removed 6 bases from V and 0 bases from J, with 12 bases in between.

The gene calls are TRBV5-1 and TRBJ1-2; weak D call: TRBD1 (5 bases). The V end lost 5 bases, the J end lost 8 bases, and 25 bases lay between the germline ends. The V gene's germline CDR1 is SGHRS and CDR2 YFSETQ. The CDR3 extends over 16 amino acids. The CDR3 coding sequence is TGCGCCAGCAGTCTAGACACCACTGGGGGGTATAGGGGCTACACCTTC. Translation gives CASSLDTTGGYRGYTF.

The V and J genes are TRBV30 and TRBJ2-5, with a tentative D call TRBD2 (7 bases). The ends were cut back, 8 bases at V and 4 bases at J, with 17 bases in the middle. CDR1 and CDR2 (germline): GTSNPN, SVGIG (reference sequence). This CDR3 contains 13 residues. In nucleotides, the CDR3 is TGTGCCGGTCGAACGGGGGGCCTAGAGACCCAGTACTTC. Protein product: CAGRTGGLETQYF.

The CDR3 region is CASSSGTGNQPQHF. As DNA, the CDR3 is TGTGCCAGCAGCTCGGGGACGGGCAATCAGCCCCAGCATTTT. V gene TRBV7-8 combines with J gene TRBJ1-5; perhaps TRBD1 as D (5 bases). The CDR3 extends over 14 amino acids. From germline, CDR1 is SGHVS and CDR2 FQNEAQ. Deletions cut 4 bases from V and 2 bases from J, with 9 bases between.

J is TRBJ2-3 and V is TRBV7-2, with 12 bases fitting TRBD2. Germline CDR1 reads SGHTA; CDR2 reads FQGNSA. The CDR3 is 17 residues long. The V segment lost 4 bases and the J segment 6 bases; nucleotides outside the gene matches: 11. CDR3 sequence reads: CASSSSPTSGGFDTQYF. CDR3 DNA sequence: TGTGCCAGCAGCTCCAGCCCTACTAGCGGGGGGTTTGATACGCAGTATTTT.

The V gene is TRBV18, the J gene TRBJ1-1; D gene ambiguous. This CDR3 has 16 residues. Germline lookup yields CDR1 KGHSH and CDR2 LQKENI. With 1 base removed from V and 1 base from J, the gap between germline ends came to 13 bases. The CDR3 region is CASSPRAGRPNTEAFF. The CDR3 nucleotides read TGTGCCAGCTCACCACGTGCGGGGAGACCGAACACTGAAGCTTTCTTT.

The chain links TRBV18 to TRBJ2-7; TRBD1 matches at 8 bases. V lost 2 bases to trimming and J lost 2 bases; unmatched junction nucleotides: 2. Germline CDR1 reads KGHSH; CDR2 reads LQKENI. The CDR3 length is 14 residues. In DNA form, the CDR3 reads TGTGCCAGCTCACCAGAGACAGGGGCCTACGAGCAGTACTTC. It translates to CASSPETGAYEQYF.

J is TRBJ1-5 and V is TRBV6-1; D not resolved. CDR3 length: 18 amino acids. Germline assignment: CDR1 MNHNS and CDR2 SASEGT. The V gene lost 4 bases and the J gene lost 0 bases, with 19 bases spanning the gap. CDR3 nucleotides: TGTGCCAGCAGTGTTCGGCCCGGGGAGGGCTATAGCAATCAGCCCCAGCATTTT. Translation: CASSVRPGEGYSNQPQHF.

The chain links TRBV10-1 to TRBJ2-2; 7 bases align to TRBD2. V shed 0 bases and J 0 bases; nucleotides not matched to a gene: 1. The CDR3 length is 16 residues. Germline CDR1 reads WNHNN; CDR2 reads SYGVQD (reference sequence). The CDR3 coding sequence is TGCGCCAGCAGTGAGTCGGGGGGGGCGAACACCGGGGAGCTGTTTTTT. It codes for CASSESGGANTGELFF.

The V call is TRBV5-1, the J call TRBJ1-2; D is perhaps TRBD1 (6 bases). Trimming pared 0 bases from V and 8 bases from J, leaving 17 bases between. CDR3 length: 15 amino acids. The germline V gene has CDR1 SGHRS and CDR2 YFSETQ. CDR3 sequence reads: CASSLESGARGGYTF. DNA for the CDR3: TGCGCCAGCAGCTTGGAATCAGGGGCGCGAGGCGGCTACACCTTC.

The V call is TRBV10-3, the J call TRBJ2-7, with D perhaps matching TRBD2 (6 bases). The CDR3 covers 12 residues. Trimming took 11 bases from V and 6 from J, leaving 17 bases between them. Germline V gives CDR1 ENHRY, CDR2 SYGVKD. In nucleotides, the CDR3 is TGTGCCTCCTCGGGACTCCCACTCGAGCAGTACTTC. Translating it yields CASSGLPLEQYF.